A selection of T cell receptor beta chains follows, all from one sample in a study of blood T cell repertoires in COVID-19. Profiling relied on immunoSEQ multiplex PCR, and the TCRdb table lists in-frame clones only, not all of them. In the table there are approximately 360,000 clones, around 89% of which are singletons. The material sequenced was PBMCs or T cells enriched from blood (not recorded which). The receptors here all came from a woman aged 25 to 39 with acute COVID-19. Each CDR3 is given with its conserved first and last residue. The D gene is left open where the match is weak.

CDR3aa: CASRPGQGVAYEQYF; CDR3nt: TGTGCCAGCAGACCGGGACAGGGGGTTGCCTACGAGCAGTACTTC; d_gene: TRBD1; j_gene: TRBJ2-7; v_gene: TRBV27
CDR3aa: CASSVQGASDTEAFF; CDR3nt: TGCGCCAGCAGCGTACAGGGGGCTTCGGACACTGAAGCTTTCTTT; d_gene: TRBD1; j_gene: TRBJ1-1; v_gene: TRBV5-1
CDR3aa: CATSDSRGYRPQHF; CDR3nt: TGTGCCACCAGTGATTCCAGGGGGTATCGGCCCCAGCATTTT; d_gene: TRBD1; j_gene: TRBJ1-5; v_gene: TRBV24-1
CDR3aa: CASRGEGWTEAFF; CDR3nt: TGTGCCAGCAGGGGGGAGGGGTGGACTGAAGCTTTCTTT; d_gene: NA; j_gene: TRBJ1-1; v_gene: TRBV6-5
CDR3aa: CASSQGESPLHF; CDR3nt: TGTGCCAGCAGTCAAGGAGAATCACCCCTCCACTTT; d_gene: NA; j_gene: TRBJ1-6; v_gene: TRBV11-3
CDR3aa: CATSGPGHSSGANVLTF; CDR3nt: TGTGCCACCAGTGGTCCGGGACATAGCTCTGGGGCCAACGTCCTGACTTTC; d_gene: NA; j_gene: TRBJ2-6; v_gene: TRBV24-1
CDR3aa: CASSKSDREVTEAFF; CDR3nt: TGTGCCAGCAGCAAATCCGACAGGGAAGTGACTGAAGCTTTCTTT; d_gene: TRBD1; j_gene: TRBJ1-1; v_gene: TRBV6-5
CDR3aa: CASSPDGDRSGGEQYF; CDR3nt: TGTGCCAGCAGCCCCGACGGGGATAGGAGCGGGGGGGAGCAGTACTTC; d_gene: TRBD2; j_gene: TRBJ2-7; v_gene: TRBV13
CDR3aa: CASSVELIRRPDRSNQPQHF; CDR3nt: TGTGCCAGCAGCGTAGAATTGATTCGACGACCCGACAGAAGCAATCAGCCCCAGCATTTT; d_gene: NA; j_gene: TRBJ1-5; v_gene: TRBV9
CDR3aa: CASSLDRIPTGELFF; CDR3nt: TGTGCCAGCAGCTTGGACAGGATTCCCACCGGGGAGCTGTTTTTT; d_gene: TRBD1; j_gene: TRBJ2-2; v_gene: TRBV7-2
CDR3aa: CASTESPATNEKLFF; CDR3nt: TGCGCCAGCACCGAGTCACCTGCAACTAATGAAAAACTGTTTTTT; d_gene: NA; j_gene: TRBJ1-4; v_gene: TRBV5-1
CDR3aa: CASRGERGGYNEQFF; CDR3nt: TGTGCCAGCAGGGGTGAGCGGGGGGGCTACAATGAGCAGTTCTTC; d_gene: TRBD2; j_gene: TRBJ2-1; v_gene: TRBV2
CDR3aa: CASSPGTGSYEQYF; CDR3nt: TGCGCCAGCAGCCCCGGGACAGGGTCCTACGAGCAGTACTTC; d_gene: TRBD1; j_gene: TRBJ2-7; v_gene: TRBV5-1